The source of this TCR beta chain is a study of neurological immune-mediated disorders. The cDNA was generated through 5'RACE incorporating 10-nucleotide random UMIs. TCRdb reanalysed the 5' RACE reads using MiXCR and keeps one entry per CDR3 protein. The repertoire includes about 66,000 distinct CDR3 sequences, around 3.9% of them detected once, and 1.3% sits in the top ten. This clonotype was seen many times. Antigen unknown. Points from the study as a whole: HTLV-1-associated myelopathy had the most TCR clonal expansion, and multiple sclerosis had the least, less than healthy controls. When the repertoires were sorted by phylogenetic grouping, those of 18 of 34 multiple sclerosis patients ended up in one related-CDR3 cluster, a possible signature.

V lost 4 bases and J 9 bases, leaving 12 bases between the germline ends. CDR3 length: 12 residues. CDR1 LNHDA and CDR2 SQIVND come from the germline V gene (reference sequence). Sample: PBMCs. This sequence originates from a man aged 30-40 years with multiple sclerosis. V is TRBV19 and J is TRBJ1-1; D remains ambiguous. The CDR3 DNA reads as TGTGCCAGTAGTAGATTTACAGAAAAAGCTTTCTTT. This encodes CASSRFTEKAFF.